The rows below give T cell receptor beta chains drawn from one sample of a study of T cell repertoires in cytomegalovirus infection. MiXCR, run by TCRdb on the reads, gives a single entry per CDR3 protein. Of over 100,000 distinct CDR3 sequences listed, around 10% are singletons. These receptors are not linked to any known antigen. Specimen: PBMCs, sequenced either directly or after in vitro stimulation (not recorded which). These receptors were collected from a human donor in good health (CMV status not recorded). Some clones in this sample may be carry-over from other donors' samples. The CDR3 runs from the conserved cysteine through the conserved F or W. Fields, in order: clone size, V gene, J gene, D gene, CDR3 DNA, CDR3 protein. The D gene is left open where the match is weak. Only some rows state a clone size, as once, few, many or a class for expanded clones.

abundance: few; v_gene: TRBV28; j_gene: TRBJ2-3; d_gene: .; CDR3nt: TGTGCCAGCAGTTTATTCTCGGGGGTAGCGAGCACAGATACGCAGTATTTT; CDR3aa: CASSLFSGVASTDTQYF
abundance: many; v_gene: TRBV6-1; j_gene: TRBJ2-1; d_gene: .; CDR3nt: TGTGCCAGCAGTGAACTCCCAGGATCGTGGGAGCAGTTCTTC; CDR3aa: CASSELPGSWEQFF
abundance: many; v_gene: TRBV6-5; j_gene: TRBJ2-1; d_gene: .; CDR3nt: TGTGCCAGCAGTCCCAGAGTGCTCCGGGAGCAGTTCTTC; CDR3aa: CASSPRVLREQFF
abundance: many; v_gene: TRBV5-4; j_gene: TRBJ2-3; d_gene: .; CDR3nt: TGTGCCAGCAGCTTGGGCGGCGGACCCACAGATACGCAGTATTTT; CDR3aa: CASSLGGGPTDTQYF
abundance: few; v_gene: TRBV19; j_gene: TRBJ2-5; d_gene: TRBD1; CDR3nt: TGTGCCAGTAATACAGGGGGCGTAGGAGGGGAGACCCAGTACTTC; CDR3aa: CASNTGGVGGETQYF
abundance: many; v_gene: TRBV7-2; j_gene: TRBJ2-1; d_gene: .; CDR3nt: TGTGCCAGCAGCTTACGGGCGGGGAACAATGAGCAGTTCTTC; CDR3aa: CASSLRAGNNEQFF
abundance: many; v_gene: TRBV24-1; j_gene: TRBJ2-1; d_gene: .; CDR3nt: TGTGCCACCAGTGGAAACGGGGCAGGGTACAATGAGCAGTTCTTC; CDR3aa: CATSGNGAGYNEQFF
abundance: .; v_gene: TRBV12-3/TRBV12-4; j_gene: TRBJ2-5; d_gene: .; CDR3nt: TGTGCCAGCAGTAAGGGGTTAAGGGGTTGGGAGACCCAGTACTTC; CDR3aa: CASSKGLRGWETQYF
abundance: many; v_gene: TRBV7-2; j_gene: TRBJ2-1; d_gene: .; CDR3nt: TGTGCCAGCAGCTTAAACGGGATAAGCAATGAGCAGTTCTTC; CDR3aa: CASSLNGISNEQFF
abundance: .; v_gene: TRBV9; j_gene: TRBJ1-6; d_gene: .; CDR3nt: TGTGCCAGCAGCGTAGACCCCCCAGCGGCCCTCCACTTT; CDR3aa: CASSVDPPAALHF
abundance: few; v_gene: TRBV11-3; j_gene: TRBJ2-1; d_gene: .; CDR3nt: TGTGCCAGCAGCTTTTCTAGCGATAACTACAATGAGCAGTTCTTC; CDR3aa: CASSFSSDNYNEQFF
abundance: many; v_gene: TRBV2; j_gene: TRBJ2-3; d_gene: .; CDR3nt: TGTGCCAGCAGTGAAGTGGGGAGGGGGCTAGCTAAGACAGATACGCAGTATTTT; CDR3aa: CASSEVGRGLAKTDTQYF
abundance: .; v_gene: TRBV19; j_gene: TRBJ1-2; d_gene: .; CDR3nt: TGTGCCAGTAGTACTAGGACGGCCCATGGCTACACCTTC; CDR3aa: CASSTRTAHGYTF
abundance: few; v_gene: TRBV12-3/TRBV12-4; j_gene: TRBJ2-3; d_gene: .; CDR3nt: TGTGCCAGCACCAGCACAGATACGCAGTATTTT; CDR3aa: CASTSTDTQYF
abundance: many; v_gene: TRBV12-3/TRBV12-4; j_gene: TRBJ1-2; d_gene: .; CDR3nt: TGTGCCAGCAGCCAGGGGCGGCGTGGCTACACCTTC; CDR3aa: CASSQGRRGYTF
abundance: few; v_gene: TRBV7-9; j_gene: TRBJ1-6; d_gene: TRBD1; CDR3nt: TGTGCCAGCAGTTCATCCGGGACAGGGCCCTCACCCCTCCACTTT; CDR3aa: CASSSSGTGPSPLHF
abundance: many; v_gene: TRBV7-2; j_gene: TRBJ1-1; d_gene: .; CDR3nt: TGTGCCAGCAGCACTATGGGACGGATCACTGAAGCTTTCTTT; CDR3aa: CASSTMGRITEAFF
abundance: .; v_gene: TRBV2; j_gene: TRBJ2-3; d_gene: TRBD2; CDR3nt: TGTGCCAGCAGTGAAGGGACTAGCGGGGCCAGGGATACGCAGTATTTT; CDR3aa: CASSEGTSGARDTQYF
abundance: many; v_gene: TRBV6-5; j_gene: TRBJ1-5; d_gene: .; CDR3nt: TGTGCCAGCAGTTACTCTCTTCAGTTCAATCAGCCCCAGCATTTT; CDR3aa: CASSYSLQFNQPQHF
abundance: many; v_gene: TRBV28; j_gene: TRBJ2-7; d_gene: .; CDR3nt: TGTGCCAGCGAGGGGAACTCCTACGAGCAGTACTTC; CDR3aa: CASEGNSYEQYF
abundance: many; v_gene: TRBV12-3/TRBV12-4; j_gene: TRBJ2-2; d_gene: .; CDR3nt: TGTGCCAGCAGTTTGGCGGGACCCAGGGGCGGGGAGCTGTTTTTT; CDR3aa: CASSLAGPRGGELFF
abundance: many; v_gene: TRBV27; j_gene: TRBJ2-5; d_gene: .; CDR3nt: TGTGCCAGCAGCGACAGGGCGGGGGAGACCCAGTACTTC; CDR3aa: CASSDRAGETQYF
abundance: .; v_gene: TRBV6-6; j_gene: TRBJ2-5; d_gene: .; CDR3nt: TGTGCCAGCAGTTACGGGGGCGGGAAGTCTGAGACCCAGTACTTC; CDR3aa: CASSYGGGKSETQYF
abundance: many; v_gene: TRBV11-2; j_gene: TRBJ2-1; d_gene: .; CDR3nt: TGTGCCAGCAGCTCCTTCGGGAGCTACAATGAGCAGTTCTTC; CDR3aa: CASSSFGSYNEQFF
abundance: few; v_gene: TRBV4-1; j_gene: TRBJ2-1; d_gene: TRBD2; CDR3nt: TGCGCCAGCAGCCAAGCCCAGGGAATGGTAAGGGAGGGCCGCTACAATGAGCAGTTCTTC; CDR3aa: CASSQAQGMVREGRYNEQFF
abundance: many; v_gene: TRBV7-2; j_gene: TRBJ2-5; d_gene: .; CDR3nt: TGTGCCAGCCTGGGGGGATTCGGAGAGACCCAGTACTTC; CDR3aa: CASLGGFGETQYF
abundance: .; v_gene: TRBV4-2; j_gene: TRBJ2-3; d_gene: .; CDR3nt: TGTGCCAGCAGCAAACCCCGAGGGACAGATACGCAGTATTTT; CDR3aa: CASSKPRGTDTQYF
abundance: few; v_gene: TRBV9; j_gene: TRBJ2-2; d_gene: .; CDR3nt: TGTGCCAGCAGCGGAGCGGTAGGGAACACCGGGGAGCTGTTTTTT; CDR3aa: CASSGAVGNTGELFF
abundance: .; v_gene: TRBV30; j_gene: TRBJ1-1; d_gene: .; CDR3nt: TGTGCCTGGAGTGCGACAGCGAACACTGAAGCTTTCTTT; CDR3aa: CAWSATANTEAFF
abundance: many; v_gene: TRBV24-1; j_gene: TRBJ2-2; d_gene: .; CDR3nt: TGTGCCACCAGTGACCCAACGGGGGTAACCGGGGAGCTGTTTTTT; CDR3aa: CATSDPTGVTGELFF
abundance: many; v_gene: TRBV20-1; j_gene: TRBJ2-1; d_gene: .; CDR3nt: TGCAGTGCTAGAGCGAGACGAGCAACAAATGAGCAGTTCTTC; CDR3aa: CSARARRATNEQFF
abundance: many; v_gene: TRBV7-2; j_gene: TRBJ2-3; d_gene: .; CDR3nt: TGTGCCAGCAGCTTAGAATGGGGTACAGATACGCAGTATTTT; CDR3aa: CASSLEWGTDTQYF
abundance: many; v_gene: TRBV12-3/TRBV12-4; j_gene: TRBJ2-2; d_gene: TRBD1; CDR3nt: TGTGCCAGCAGCAGACAGGGGGCGCGGGCCGGGGAGCTGTTTTTT; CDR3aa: CASSRQGARAGELFF
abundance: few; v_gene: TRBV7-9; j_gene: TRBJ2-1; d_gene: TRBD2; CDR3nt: TGTGCCAGCAGCTTCAGCGGGGGGCGTGGAATCTTC; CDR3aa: CASSFSGGRGIF
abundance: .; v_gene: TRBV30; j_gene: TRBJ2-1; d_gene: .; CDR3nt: TGTGCCTCGAAAAGGGGACCTTACAATGAGCAGTTCTTC; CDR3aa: CASKRGPYNEQFF
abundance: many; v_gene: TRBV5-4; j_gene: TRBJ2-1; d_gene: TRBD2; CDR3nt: TGTGCCAGCAGCGCTCGAGGACTAGCAGTCTTC; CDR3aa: CASSARGLAVF
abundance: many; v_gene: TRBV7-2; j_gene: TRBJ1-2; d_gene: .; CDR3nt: TGTGCCAGCAGCTTATACGGGGGCGGCTACACCTTC; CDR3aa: CASSLYGGGYTF
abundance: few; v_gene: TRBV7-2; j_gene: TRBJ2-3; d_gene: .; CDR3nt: TGTGCCAGCAGCCCCCCGTCAGATACGCAGTATTTT; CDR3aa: CASSPPSDTQYF
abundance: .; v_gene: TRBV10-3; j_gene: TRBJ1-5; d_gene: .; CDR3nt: TGTGCCATCAGTGATCAGGGGTCCCGGAATCAGCCCCAGCATTTT; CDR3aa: CAISDQGSRNQPQHF
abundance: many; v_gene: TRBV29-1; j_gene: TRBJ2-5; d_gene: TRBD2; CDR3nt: TGCAGCGTTGAAGGCCTAGCGGGAGTAGAGACCCAGTACTTC; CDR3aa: CSVEGLAGVETQYF
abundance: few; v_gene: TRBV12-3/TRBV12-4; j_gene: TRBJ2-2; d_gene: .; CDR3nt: TGTGCCAGCAGTTTACGCGGCGGGGAGCTGTTTTTT; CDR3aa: CASSLRGGELFF
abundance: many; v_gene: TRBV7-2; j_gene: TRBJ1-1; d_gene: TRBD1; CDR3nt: TGTGCCAGCAGCCCTGGACAGGGTAGCTTGCGCACTGAAGCTTTCTTT; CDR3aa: CASSPGQGSLRTEAFF
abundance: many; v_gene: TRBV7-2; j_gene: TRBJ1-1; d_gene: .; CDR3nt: TGTGCCAGCAGCCCAAGGGGGATAAACACTGAAGCTTTCTTT; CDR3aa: CASSPRGINTEAFF
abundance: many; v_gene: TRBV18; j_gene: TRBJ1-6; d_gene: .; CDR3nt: TGTGCCAGCTCGGAAGGGAAGGTTGTCGGGTCACCCCTCCACTTT; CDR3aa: CASSEGKVVGSPLHF
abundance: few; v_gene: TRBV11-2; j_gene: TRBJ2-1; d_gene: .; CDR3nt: TGTGCCAGCACAGAACAGGGGAGGGTCGGGAGGGGTGAGCAGTTCTTC; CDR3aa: CASTEQGRVGRGEQFF
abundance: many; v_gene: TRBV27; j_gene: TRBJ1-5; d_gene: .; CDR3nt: TGTGCCAGCAGTTTGATCGACGGCAATCAGCCCCAGCATTTT; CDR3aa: CASSLIDGNQPQHF
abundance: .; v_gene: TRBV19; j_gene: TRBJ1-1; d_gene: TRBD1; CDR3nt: TGTGCCAGTAGTTTCGGGACAGGGATAGCTTTCTTT; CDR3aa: CASSFGTGIAFF
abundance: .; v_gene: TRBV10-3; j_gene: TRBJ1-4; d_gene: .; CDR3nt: TGTGCCATCAGTGAATCTGGAGACGCTAATGAAAAACTGTTTTTT; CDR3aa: CAISESGDANEKLFF
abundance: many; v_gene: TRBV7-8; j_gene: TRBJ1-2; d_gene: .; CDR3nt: TGTGCCAGCAGCTTATATCCAGGGTTTTATGGCTACACCTTC; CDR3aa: CASSLYPGFYGYTF
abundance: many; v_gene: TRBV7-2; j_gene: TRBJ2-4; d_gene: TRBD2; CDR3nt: TGTGCCAGCAGCTCTGGGACTAGCGGAAAAAACATTCAGTACTTC; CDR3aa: CASSSGTSGKNIQYF
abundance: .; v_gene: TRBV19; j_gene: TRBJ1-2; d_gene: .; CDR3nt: TGTGCCAGTAGTGCCTTCCCCGAAAAAATAGTTTTGGCCTTC; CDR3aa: CASSAFPEKIVLAF
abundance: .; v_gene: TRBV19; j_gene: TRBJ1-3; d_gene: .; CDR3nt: TGTGCCACCTCCGGGACTTCAGGAAACACCATATATTTT; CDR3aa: CATSGTSGNTIYF
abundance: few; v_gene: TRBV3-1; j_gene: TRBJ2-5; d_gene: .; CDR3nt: TGTGCCAGCAGCCCAACTAGGAATTCAGAGACCCAGTACTTC; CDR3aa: CASSPTRNSETQYF
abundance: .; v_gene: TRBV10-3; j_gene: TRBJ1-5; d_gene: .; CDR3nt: TGTGCCATCAGTGGAGAGTCCGATCAGCCCCAGCATTTT; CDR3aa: CAISGESDQPQHF
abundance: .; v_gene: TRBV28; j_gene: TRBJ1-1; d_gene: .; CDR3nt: TGTGCCAGCAGTTTATGGGGGCCTCGATCCACTGAAGCTTTCTTT; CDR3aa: CASSLWGPRSTEAFF
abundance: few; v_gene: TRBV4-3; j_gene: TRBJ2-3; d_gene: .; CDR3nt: TGCGCCAGCAGCCAAGAAACAGATACGCAGTATTTT; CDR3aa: CASSQETDTQYF
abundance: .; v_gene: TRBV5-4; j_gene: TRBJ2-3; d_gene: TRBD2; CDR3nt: TGTGCCAGCAGCCCCAGGGCGGGACTAGCGCTGGATACGCAGTATTTT; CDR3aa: CASSPRAGLALDTQYF
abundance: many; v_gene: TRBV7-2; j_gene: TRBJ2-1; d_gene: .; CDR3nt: TGTGCCAGCAGCCTTGACCCCCCCAATGAGCAGTTCTTC; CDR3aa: CASSLDPPNEQFF
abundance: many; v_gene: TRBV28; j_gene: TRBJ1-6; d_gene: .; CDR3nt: TGTGCCAGCGGCTCCTCGCACAATTCACCCCTCCACTTT; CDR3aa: CASGSSHNSPLHF
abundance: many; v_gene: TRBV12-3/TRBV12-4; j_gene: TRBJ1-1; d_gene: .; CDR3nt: TGTGCCAGCAGCTCCGCCAGGGGGAACACTGAAGCTTTCTTT; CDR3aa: CASSSARGNTEAFF